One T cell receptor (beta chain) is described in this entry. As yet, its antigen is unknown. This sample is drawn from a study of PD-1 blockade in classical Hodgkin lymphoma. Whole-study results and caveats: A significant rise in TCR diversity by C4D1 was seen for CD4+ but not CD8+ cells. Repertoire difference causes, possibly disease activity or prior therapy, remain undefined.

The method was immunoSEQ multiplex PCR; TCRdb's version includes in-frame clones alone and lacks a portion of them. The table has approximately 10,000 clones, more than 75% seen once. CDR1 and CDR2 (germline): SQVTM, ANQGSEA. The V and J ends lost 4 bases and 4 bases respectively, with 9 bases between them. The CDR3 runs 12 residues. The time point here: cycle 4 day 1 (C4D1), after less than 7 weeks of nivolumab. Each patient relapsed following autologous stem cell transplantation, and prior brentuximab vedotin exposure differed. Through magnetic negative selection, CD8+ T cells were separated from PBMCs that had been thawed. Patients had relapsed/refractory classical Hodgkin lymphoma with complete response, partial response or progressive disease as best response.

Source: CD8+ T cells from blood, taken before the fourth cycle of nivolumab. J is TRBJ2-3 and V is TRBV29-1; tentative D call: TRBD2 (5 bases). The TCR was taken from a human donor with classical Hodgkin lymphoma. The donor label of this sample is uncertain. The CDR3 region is CSVVYGADTQYF. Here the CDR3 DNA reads TGCAGCGTTGTTTACGGGGCAGATACGCAGTATTTT.